This T cell receptor beta chain was captured by sequencing in a study of cytomegalovirus exposure and HLA in healthy donors. General study results and limits: For cytomegalovirus status, the classifier reportedly gave diagnoses with high specificity and sensitivity.

The CDR3 consists of 15 residues. Germline CDR1 SEHNR, CDR2 FQNEAQ (reference sequence). V was shortened by 0 bases and J by 4 bases, with 12 bases between the two germline ends. About this clone: Its antigen is not known.

Amplification used 60 Vbeta primers and 13 Jbeta primers. Profiled with immunoSEQ multiplex PCR; TCRdb holds only in-frame clones, not every one. The table shows about 61,000 clones, with roughly 90% occurring only once. This sequence was found in a man younger than 40 in good health and CMV-seropositive. Input material: PBMCs. The chain carries TRBV7-9 and TRBJ2-5; TRBD1 is a possible D gene (5 bases). Here the CDR3 reads CASSLAAGPGETQYF. The CDR3 region has the DNA TGTGCCAGCAGCTTAGCGGCAGGGCCTGGAGAGACCCAGTACTTC. Combining the CDR3 with reference TRBV7-9 and TRBJ2-5 gives the whole variable domain DTGVSQNPRHKITKRGQNVTFRCDPISEHNRLYWYRQTLGQGPEFLTYFQNEAQLEKSRLLSDRFSAERPKGSFSTLEIQRTEQGDSAMYLCASSLAAGPGETQYFGPGTRLLVL.